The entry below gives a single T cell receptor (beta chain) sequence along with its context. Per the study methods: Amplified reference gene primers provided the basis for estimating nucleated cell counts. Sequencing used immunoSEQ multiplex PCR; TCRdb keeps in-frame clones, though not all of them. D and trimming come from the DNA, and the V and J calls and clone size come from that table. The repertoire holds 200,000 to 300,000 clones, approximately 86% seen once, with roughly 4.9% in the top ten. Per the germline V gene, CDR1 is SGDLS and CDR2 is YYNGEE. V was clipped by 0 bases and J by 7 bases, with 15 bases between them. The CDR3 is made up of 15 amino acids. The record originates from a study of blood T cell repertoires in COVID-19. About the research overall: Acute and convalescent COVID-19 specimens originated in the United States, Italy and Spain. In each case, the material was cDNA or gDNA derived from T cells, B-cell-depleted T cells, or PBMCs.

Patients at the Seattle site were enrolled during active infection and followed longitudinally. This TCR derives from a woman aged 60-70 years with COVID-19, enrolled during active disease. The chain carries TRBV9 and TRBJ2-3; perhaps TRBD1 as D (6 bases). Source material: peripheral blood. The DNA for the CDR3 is TGTGCCAGCAGCGTAGTAGAGGGGGAGAGATATACGCAGTATTTT. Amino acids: CASSVVEGERYTQYF.